This is a list of T cell receptor beta chains from one sample in a study of cytomegalovirus exposure and HLA in healthy donors. The assay was immunoSEQ multiplex PCR, and TCRdb's table has in-frame clones only and misses some. The table lists about 110,000 clones, around 77% of them singletons, with 5.4% in the top ten. The sequencing input was PBMCs. Every receptor here comes from a woman younger than 45 in good health and CMV-seropositive. CDR3s include the opening cysteine and the closing phenylalanine or tryptophan. Fields, in order: CDR3 DNA, CDR3 protein, D gene, clone size, J gene, V gene. D genes are given only for firm matches. Not every row has a clone size; where given, it reads once, few, many or a size class.

DNA: TGTGCCAGTAGTATTTGGGAGACAGGGGGCGGAGAAAAACTGTTTTTT
CDR3: CASSIWETGGGEKLFF
D: TRBD1
size: once
J: TRBJ1-4
V: TRBV19

DNA: TGTGCCAGCAGCTTGGCCGTTCAAGAGACCCAGTACTTC
CDR3: CASSLAVQETQYF
D: -
size: -
J: TRBJ2-5
V: TRBV5-4

DNA: TGTGCCAGCAGCCCGACAGGGGCGAACTATGGCTACACCTTC
CDR3: CASSPTGANYGYTF
D: TRBD1
size: -
J: TRBJ1-2
V: TRBV7-9

DNA: TGTGCCTGGAGATATCAGGGGAGCGAGCAGTACTTC
CDR3: CAWRYQGSEQYF
D: -
size: -
J: TRBJ2-7
V: TRBV30

DNA: TGTGCCAGCTCACCAGGGAGCTCTGGAAACACCATATATTTT
CDR3: CASSPGSSGNTIYF
D: -
size: -
J: TRBJ1-3
V: TRBV18

DNA: TGCGCCAGCAGCTTTCCGACAGGGATGGGGGAGACCCAGTACTTC
CDR3: CASSFPTGMGETQYF
D: TRBD1
size: -
J: TRBJ2-5
V: TRBV5-1

DNA: TGCGCCAGCAGCCAGGGAGACAACACTGAAGCTTTCTTT
CDR3: CASSQGDNTEAFF
D: -
size: -
J: TRBJ1-1
V: TRBV4-1

DNA: TGTGCCAGCCAGAAGGCGGGAAACATTCAGTACTTC
CDR3: CASQKAGNIQYF
D: -
size: few
J: TRBJ2-4
V: TRBV7-9

DNA: TGTGCCAGCAGCATAGGGGACTTTTACACCGGGGAGCTGTTTTTT
CDR3: CASSIGDFYTGELFF
D: -
size: few
J: TRBJ2-2
V: TRBV9

DNA: TGTGCCAGCAGCCCAAAAAGCGGGGGGGATCCGAACACCGGGGAGCTGTTTTTT
CDR3: CASSPKSGGDPNTGELFF
D: TRBD2
size: -
J: TRBJ2-2
V: TRBV4-2

DNA: TGTGCCAGCAAGGGGGCACGCACAGATACGCAGTATTTT
CDR3: CASKGARTDTQYF
D: TRBD1
size: -
J: TRBJ2-3
V: TRBV2

DNA: TGTGTTAGCAGGGAGGAGGCGGCATACGAGCAGTACTTC
CDR3: CVSREEAAYEQYF
D: -
size: -
J: TRBJ2-7
V: TRBV2

DNA: TGTGCCAGCAGTTCGATTTGGACAGGGGGCGCGGATGGCTACACCTTC
CDR3: CASSSIWTGGADGYTF
D: TRBD1
size: few
J: TRBJ1-2
V: TRBV6-5

DNA: TGTGCCAGCAGCTTTGCGGGGGGCTACAATGAGCAGTTCTTC
CDR3: CASSFAGGYNEQFF
D: TRBD2
size: few
J: TRBJ2-1
V: TRBV7-2

DNA: TGTGCCAGCAGCTTGGGGGGGCGTGGGTCAGATACGCAGTATTTT
CDR3: CASSLGGRGSDTQYF
D: -
size: -
J: TRBJ2-3
V: TRBV7-2

DNA: TGTGCCAGCTCACCAGCGGCCTCGGATGGCTACACCTTC
CDR3: CASSPAASDGYTF
D: -
size: -
J: TRBJ1-2
V: TRBV18

DNA: TGTGCCAGCAGCTTAGCGACGGAGGGTTCCTATGGCTACACCTTC
CDR3: CASSLATEGSYGYTF
D: -
size: -
J: TRBJ1-2
V: TRBV7-6

DNA: TGTGCCAGCAGTGACCCCGGCGGGGGATCTGAAGCTTTCTTT
CDR3: CASSDPGGGSEAFF
D: -
size: -
J: TRBJ1-1
V: TRBV25-1

DNA: TGTTCCAGCAGCTCAGGTGTCTACGGGCAGTACTTC
CDR3: CSSSSGVYGQYF
D: -
size: -
J: TRBJ2-7
V: TRBV7-9

DNA: TGTGCCAGCAGCAAAGTAGTCAGGGTTACTGAAGCTTTCTTT
CDR3: CASSKVVRVTEAFF
D: -
size: -
J: TRBJ1-1
V: TRBV21-1

DNA: TGTGCCAGCAGCTTAGTGACAGGGGAGTATGGCTACACCTTC
CDR3: CASSLVTGEYGYTF
D: TRBD1
size: -
J: TRBJ1-2
V: TRBV11-2

DNA: TGTGCCAGCAGCCCCGGGACAGGGATCTACGAGCAGTACTTC
CDR3: CASSPGTGIYEQYF
D: TRBD1
size: once
J: TRBJ2-7
V: TRBV5-4

DNA: TGTGCCAGCAGTGGGGGAGGGAGGGAAAAACTGTTTTTT
CDR3: CASSGGGREKLFF
D: -
size: few
J: TRBJ1-4
V: TRBV2

DNA: TGTGCCAGCAGCACGGGGAGCTCCTACAATGAGCAGTTCTTC
CDR3: CASSTGSSYNEQFF
D: -
size: -
J: TRBJ2-1
V: TRBV6-1

DNA: TGTGCCAGCAGCTCTCCGGGACAGGACTACACCGGGGAGCTGTTTTTT
CDR3: CASSSPGQDYTGELFF
D: TRBD1
size: -
J: TRBJ2-2
V: TRBV7-3

DNA: TGTGCCAGCAGGGATCGTCCGGGACTACAGTTCAATGAGCAGTTCTTC
CDR3: CASRDRPGLQFNEQFF
D: TRBD2
size: few
J: TRBJ2-1
V: TRBV4-2

DNA: TGCGCCAGCAGCCAATTTAGGGGGGGGAACACTGAAGCTTTCTTT
CDR3: CASSQFRGGNTEAFF
D: -
size: -
J: TRBJ1-1
V: TRBV5-1

DNA: TGTGCCAGCTCACCCGGCGGGATCAGCTATAGCAATCAGCCCCAGCATTTT
CDR3: CASSPGGISYSNQPQHF
D: -
size: few
J: TRBJ1-5
V: TRBV18

DNA: TGTGCCAGCAGTCAAGCCGGGACAGGGGGCTATGGCTACACCTTC
CDR3: CASSQAGTGGYGYTF
D: TRBD1
size: -
J: TRBJ1-2
V: TRBV5-4

DNA: TGTGCCAGCCCCGGGGGAGGGGGAGAGACCCAGTACTTC
CDR3: CASPGGGGETQYF
D: -
size: -
J: TRBJ2-5
V: TRBV2

DNA: TGTGCCAGTAGTATGGGGAGGTCCCCTTTTTACGAGCAGTACTTC
CDR3: CASSMGRSPFYEQYF
D: -
size: -
J: TRBJ2-7
V: TRBV19

DNA: TGTGCCAGCAGCTTGCCTAGCGGGGGAAGGAAGACCCAGTACTTC
CDR3: CASSLPSGGRKTQYF
D: TRBD2
size: once
J: TRBJ2-5
V: TRBV5-8

DNA: TGTGCCATCATCGCTGACAGGGGGGATGGCTACACCTTC
CDR3: CAIIADRGDGYTF
D: TRBD1
size: -
J: TRBJ1-2
V: TRBV10-3

DNA: TGTGCCAGCAGCTTAGGAGGCGGACTGGGGGGAGAGACCCAGTACTTC
CDR3: CASSLGGGLGGETQYF
D: -
size: -
J: TRBJ2-5
V: TRBV7-8

DNA: TGTGCCAGTAGTATCTCTTATCGGGACACTGAAGCTTTCTTT
CDR3: CASSISYRDTEAFF
D: -
size: few
J: TRBJ1-1
V: TRBV19

DNA: TGTGCCAGCAGCTCGACCACAAACAGGGGATCGGGAGCTTTCTTT
CDR3: CASSSTTNRGSGAFF
D: TRBD1
size: -
J: TRBJ1-1
V: TRBV11-2